One sample yielded the 5 T cell receptor beta chains listed below, sequenced in a study of cytomegalovirus exposure and HLA in healthy donors. PCR was performed using 60 Vbeta and 13 Jbeta primers. The table came from immunoSEQ multiplex PCR; TCRdb's copy has only in-frame clones and leaves some out. The repertoire consists of 100,000 to 150,000 clones, with 78% occurring once and the leading ten covering around 1.8%. Sequencing was done on a sample of PBMCs. These receptors were collected from a woman between 35 and 50 years old in good health and CMV-seronegative.

The chain joins TRBV27 to TRBJ2-1; D not resolved. Trimming cost V 6 bases and J 0 bases, with 9 bases left between them. Germline V gene data show CDR1 as MNHEY and CDR2 as SMNVEV (reference sequence). CDR3 length equals 14 residues. The CDR3 DNA sequence: TGTGCCAGCAGAGCCCTGAGCTCCTACAATGAGCAGTTCTTC. Residues: CASRALSSYNEQFF.

In this sample, this clone turned up a few times. The chain joins TRBV30 to TRBJ1-2, with D possibly TRBD1 on 6 matching bases. V shed 5 bases and J shed 4 bases, with 17 bases lying between them. CDR3 length: 14 residues. Per germline, CDR1 GTSNPN and CDR2 SVGIG (reference sequence). CDR3: CAWVGAGGTYGYTF. Written as DNA, the CDR3 is TGTGCCTGGGTGGGGGCGGGGGGGACCTATGGCTACACCTTC. The whole variable domain, filled in from reference TRBV30 and TRBJ1-2, reads SQTIHQWPATLVQPVGSPLSLECTVEGTSNPNLYWYRQAAGRGLQLLFYSVGIGQISSEVPQNLSASRPQDRQFILSSKKLLLSDSGFYLCAWVGAGGTYGYTFGSGTRLTVV.

This clone appeared a few times. V gene TRBV23-1 combines with J gene TRBJ2-7; D is possibly TRBD2 (5 bases). TRBV23-1 counts as an open reading frame of uncertain function. Trimming cost V 0 bases and J 4 bases, with 19 bases left between them. CDR3 length: 17 residues. The CDR3 loop reads CASSQSVEPGSRYEQYF. The CDR3 nucleotides read TGCGCCAGCAGTCAATCGGTAGAGCCGGGATCGAGATACGAGCAGTACTTC.

The V call is TRBV9, the J call TRBJ1-5, with 11 bases aligning to TRBD1. Germline V gene data show CDR1 as SGDLS and CDR2 as YYNGEE. The CDR3 length is 14 residues. Germline trimming cut 8 bases from V and 3 bases from J; bases unmatched to any gene: 4. This CDR3 is CARDRGRYNQPQHF. In DNA, the CDR3 is TGTGCCAGGGACAGGGGGCGATACAATCAGCCCCAGCATTTT.

The rearrangement links TRBV18 to TRBJ2-6; 7 positions match TRBD2. V dropped 2 bases and J dropped 2; count of bases not matched to a gene: 0. There are 15 residues in the CDR3. Looked up from germline, CDR1 is KGHSH and CDR2 is LQKENI. The CDR3 loop reads CASSPGGAGANVLTF. For the CDR3, the DNA is TGTGCCAGCTCACCAGGGGGGGCTGGGGCCAACGTCCTGACTTTC.